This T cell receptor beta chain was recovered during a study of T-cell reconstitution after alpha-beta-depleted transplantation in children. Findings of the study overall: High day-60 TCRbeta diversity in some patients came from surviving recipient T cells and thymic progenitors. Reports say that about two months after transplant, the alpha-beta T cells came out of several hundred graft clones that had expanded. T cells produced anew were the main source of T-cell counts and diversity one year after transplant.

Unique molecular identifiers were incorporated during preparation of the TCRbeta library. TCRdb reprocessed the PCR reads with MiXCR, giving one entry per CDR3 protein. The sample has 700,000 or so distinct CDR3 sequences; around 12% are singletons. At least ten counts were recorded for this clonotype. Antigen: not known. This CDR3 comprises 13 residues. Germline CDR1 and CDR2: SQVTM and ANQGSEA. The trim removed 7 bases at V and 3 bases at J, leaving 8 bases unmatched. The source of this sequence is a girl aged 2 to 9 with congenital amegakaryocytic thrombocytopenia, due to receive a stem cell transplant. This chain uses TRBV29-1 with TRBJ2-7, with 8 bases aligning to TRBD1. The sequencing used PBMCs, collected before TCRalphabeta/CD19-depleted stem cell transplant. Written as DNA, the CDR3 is TGCAGCGCCAGAACAGGGGGTAGCTACGAGCAGTACTTC. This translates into CSARTGGSYEQYF.